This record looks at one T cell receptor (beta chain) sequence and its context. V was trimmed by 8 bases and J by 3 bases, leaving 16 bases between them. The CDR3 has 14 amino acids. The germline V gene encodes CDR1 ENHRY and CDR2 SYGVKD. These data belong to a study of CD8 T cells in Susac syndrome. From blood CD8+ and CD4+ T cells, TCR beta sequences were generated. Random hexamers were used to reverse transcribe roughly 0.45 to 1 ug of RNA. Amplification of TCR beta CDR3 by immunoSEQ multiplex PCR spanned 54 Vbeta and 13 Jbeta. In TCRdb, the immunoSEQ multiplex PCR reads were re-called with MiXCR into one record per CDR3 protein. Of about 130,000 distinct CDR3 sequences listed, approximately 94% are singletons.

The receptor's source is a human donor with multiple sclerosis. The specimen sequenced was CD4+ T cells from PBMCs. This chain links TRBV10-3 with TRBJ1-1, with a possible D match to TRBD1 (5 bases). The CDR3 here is CAIAPREGDTEAFF. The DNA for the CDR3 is TGTGCCATCGCCCCGCGCGAAGGGGACACTGAAGCTTTCTTT.